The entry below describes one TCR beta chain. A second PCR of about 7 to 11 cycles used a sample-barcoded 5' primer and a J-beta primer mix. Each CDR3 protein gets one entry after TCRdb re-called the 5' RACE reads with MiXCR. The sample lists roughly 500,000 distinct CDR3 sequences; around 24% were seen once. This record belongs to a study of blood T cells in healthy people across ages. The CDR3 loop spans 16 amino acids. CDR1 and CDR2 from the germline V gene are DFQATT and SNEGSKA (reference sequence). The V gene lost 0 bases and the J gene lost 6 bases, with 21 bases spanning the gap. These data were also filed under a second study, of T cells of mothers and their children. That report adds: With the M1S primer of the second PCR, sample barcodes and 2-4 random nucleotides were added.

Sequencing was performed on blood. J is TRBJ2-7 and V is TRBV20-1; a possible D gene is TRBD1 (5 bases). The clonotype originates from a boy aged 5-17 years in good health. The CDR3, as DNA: TGCAGTGCTAGAGATGGGAAGGGTCCCCTTGGGGCCGAGCAGTACTTC. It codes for CSARDGKGPLGAEQYF.